This T cell receptor (beta chain) was sequenced in a study of T cells after yellow fever vaccination. Germline V gene lookup returns CDR1 SEHNR and CDR2 FQNEAQ (reference sequence). This CDR3 comprises 15 residues. Points from the study as a whole: Post-booster repertoires contained most primary-vaccination clones again (96% CD4, 85% to 90% CD8). Weaker, the secondary response had a peak occurring faster, on day 5 versus 15.

Making TCR cDNA involved 5'RACE template switching, which added UMIs and a universal primer site. TCRdb ran MiXCR on the 5' RACE reads and lists one entry per CDR3 protein. The sample consists of 450,000 to 550,000 distinct CDR3 sequences, 20% to 25% of them appearing once. For this clonotype: What it recognizes is unknown. At one end the junction does not follow the germline gene, possibly because of a read error.

The sample was PBMCs, taken roughly 20 days after the first yellow fever vaccination. The receptor was isolated from a young man who received the YFV17D yellow fever vaccine. The chain joins TRBV7-9 to TRBJ2-5; 9 bases agree with TRBD1. CDR3 sequence: CASSLQTGGQETLYF. The CDR3 nucleotides read TGTGCCAGCAGCCTCCAAACAGGGGGCCAAGAGACCCTGTACTTC.